These 28 T cell receptor beta chains share one sample of origin, sequenced in a study of CD8 T cells in ankylosing spondylitis. MiXCR, run by TCRdb on the 5' RACE reads, gives a single entry per CDR3 protein. The profile covers around 210,000 distinct CDR3 sequences, with roughly 8% appearing a single time and around 5.1% taken by the ten largest. Sequences were obtained from blood, either unsorted or a sorted T cell fraction (not recorded which). The receptors here all came from a female donor with ankylosing spondylitis or in good health (not recorded which).

The table lists this clonotype with many counts. The CDR3 is CASSLPTGLYGYTF. CDR3 nucleotides: TGTGCCAGCAGCCTACCGACAGGGCTCTATGGCTACACCTTC. The V and J genes are TRBV7-9 and TRBJ1-2, with 7 bases matching TRBD1. V was pared by 5 bases and J by 4 bases, with 7 bases of the junction left unmatched. The germline gives CDR1 SEHNR, CDR2 FQNEAQ (reference sequence). The CDR3 totals 14 residues.

In this sample, this clonotype turned up many times. The chain carries TRBV7-2 and TRBJ1-6; TRBD1 might be the D (5 bases). The germline CDR1 and CDR2 sequences are SGHTA and FQGNSA. V was clipped by 5 bases and J by 7 bases, with 9 bases between them. The CDR3 contains 13 residues. Here the CDR3 DNA reads TGTGCCAGCAGCCAGGGTTTGAATTCACCCCTCCACTTT. The encoded protein is CASSQGLNSPLHF.

Regarding this clonotype: It may be a read error: a sequence one base away is much more abundant. The chain uses TRBV5-1 and TRBJ2-7, with D possibly matching TRBD2 (6 bases). The V gene lost 4 bases and the J gene lost 4 bases, with 15 bases spanning the gap. Per the germline V gene, CDR1 is SGHRS and CDR2 is YFSETQ. The length of the CDR3 is 14 residues. The CDR3 DNA reads as TGCGCCAGCAGCGCGGCCCCGGAGGGTTACGAGCAGTACTTC. Amino acids: CASSAAPEGYEQYF.

The rearrangement uses TRBV15 and TRBJ2-5; no clear D. Trimming pared 0 bases from V and 7 bases from J, leaving 6 bases between. The germline CDR1 and CDR2 sequences are LNHNV and YYDKDF (reference sequence). CDR3 length: 12 amino acids. The CDR3 reads CATSREDGTQYF. The CDR3 DNA sequence: TGTGCCACCAGCAGAGAAGATGGGACCCAGTACTTC.

The sample holds a few counts of this clonotype. The chain joins TRBV7-2 to TRBJ1-6; D is unresolved. The CDR3 contains 15 residues. The V gene lost 1 base and the J gene lost 7 bases, with 11 bases spanning the gap. Germline assignment: CDR1 SGHTA and CDR2 FQGNSA. In DNA, the CDR3 is TGTGCCAGCAGCTTAGAGGGCTCATGGAATTCACCCCTCCACTTT. Its translation is CASSLEGSWNSPLHF.

This clonotype has a count of ten or more. This chain connects TRBV5-1 to TRBJ2-3; TRBD2 aligns across 10 bases. The germline V gene encodes CDR1 SGHRS and CDR2 YFSETQ. The CDR3 totals 16 residues. J was trimmed by 6 bases and V by 1 base; bases with no gene match: 8. The CDR3: CASSLLTSGNWDTQYF. DNA for the CDR3: TGCGCCAGCAGCTTGCTCACTAGCGGGAATTGGGATACGCAGTATTTT.

There are many counts of this clonotype. The chain links TRBV28 to TRBJ1-2, with 7 bases that match TRBD1. The CDR3 contains 13 residues. Germline CDR1 MDHEN, CDR2 SYDVKM. V shed 10 bases and J 8 bases; nucleotides not matched to a gene: 13. The CDR3 nucleotides read TGTGCCACCAAGTCGTACAGGGGCTACGGCTACACCTTC. Translation: CATKSYRGYGYTF.

V usage is TRBV6-2 or TRBV6-3 and J usage is TRBJ2-2; 11 nucleotides match TRBD2. CDR1 is MNHEY, CDR2 SVGEGT, per germline. After removal of 6 bases from V and 5 bases from J, the junction contained 17 bases not matched to a gene. The CDR3 contains 19 residues. CDR3 protein: CASSLRVGLLAGVTGELFF. CDR3 nucleotide sequence: TGTGCCAGCAGCTTACGAGTAGGTTTACTAGCGGGAGTGACCGGGGAGCTGTTTTTT.

Many counts were recorded for this clonotype. V and J are TRBV6-2 or TRBV6-3 and TRBJ1-5; D is undetermined. The germline gives CDR1 MNHEY, CDR2 SVGEGT. Trimming stripped 3 bases from V and 7 bases from J, with 10 bases between. The CDR3 runs 13 residues. DNA for the CDR3: TGTGCCAGCAGTTATGCAGAAGGCCAGCCCCAGCATTTT. Translating gives CASSYAEGQPQHF.

As to this clonotype: This may stem from a read error, because a much larger clone lies one nucleotide away. This sequence joins TRBV7-6 and TRBJ2-7; TRBD2 matches at 10 bases. Germline-derived CDR1 and CDR2 are SGHVS and FNYEAQ. The CDR3 length is 17 residues. CDR3 loop: CARSLGAGGPESYEQYF. CDR3 nucleotide sequence: TGTGCCCGCAGCTTAGGAGCGGGAGGGCCTGAAAGCTACGAGCAGTACTTC.

This clonotype was seen ten or more times. The CDR3 DNA follows: TGTGCCAGCAGTTACGGAGGAATGAACGAGCAGTACTTC. Protein: CASSYGGMNEQYF. The V gene is TRBV6-2 or TRBV6-3, the J gene TRBJ2-7; D possibly corresponds to TRBD2 (5 bases). CDR3 length equals 13 residues. Germline V gene sequence: CDR1 MNHEY, CDR2 SVGEGT. The V gene lost 2 bases and the J gene lost 5 bases, with 10 bases spanning the gap.

Ten or more counts support this clonotype. V gene TRBV7-9 combines with J gene TRBJ1-5; D unresolved. V lost 5 bases and J lost 7, with 12 bases in between. In germline, CDR1 is SEHNR, CDR2 FQNEAQ (reference sequence). The CDR3 runs to 13 residues. The CDR3 loop is CASSRTDAQPQHF. CDR3 DNA: TGTGCCAGCAGCCGTACAGATGCCCAGCCCCAGCATTTT.

This clonotype has a count of ten or more. DNA for the CDR3: TGTGCCACCAGTGACCGGGACTCAAGGCAGGTAAATGAGCAGTTCTTC. Protein product: CATSDRDSRQVNEQFF. V and J are TRBV24-1 and TRBJ2-1, with a weak D call TRBD2 (6 bases). The CDR3 totals 16 residues. Between the trimmed V and J ends, which lost 4 bases and 7 bases, there was a span of 19 bases. Germline loops: CDR1 KGHDR, CDR2 SFDVKD.

This clonotype was detected many times. CDR3: CASSLAQGLAGNTIYF. In DNA, the CDR3 is TGTGCCAGCAGCTTAGCTCAGGGACTCGCGGGAAACACCATATATTTT. The J gene is TRBJ1-3, the V gene TRBV7-2, with TRBD1 as a possible D gene (5 bases). The CDR3 covers 16 residues. CDR1 is SGHTA, CDR2 FQGNSA, per germline. V lost 0 bases and J lost 4, with 13 bases in between. The whole variable domain, filled in from reference TRBV7-2 and TRBJ1-3, reads GAGVSQSPSNKVTEKGKDVELRCDPISGHTALYWYRQSLGQGLEFLIYFQGNSAPDKSGLPSDRFSAERTGGSVSTLTIQRTQQEDSAVYLCASSLAQGLAGNTIYFGEGSWLTVV.

The chain carries TRBV3-1 and TRBJ2-1; D remains ambiguous. Trimming took 11 bases from V and 0 from J, leaving 17 bases between them. Germline V gives CDR1 LGHDT, CDR2 YNNKEL (reference sequence). This CDR3 region has 15 residues. The CDR3 region is CACCLGSSSYNEQFF. DNA for the CDR3: TGTGCCTGCTGCCTCGGGTCGAGCTCCTACAATGAGCAGTTCTTC.

This clonotype showed up many times. The chain has TRBV18 and TRBJ2-5; 7 nucleotides agree with TRBD1. CDR1 is KGHSH, CDR2 LQKENI, per germline. This CDR3 region has 14 residues. The ends lost 3 bases at V and 5 bases at J; junction bases unmatched: 6. The CDR3 DNA follows: TGTGCCAGCTCACCTGACAGGGAACGGGAGACCCAGTACTTC. Translation gives CASSPDRERETQYF.

The V gene is TRBV12-3 or TRBV12-4, the J gene TRBJ2-6; 11 nucleotides align to TRBD1. CDR3 length equals 19 residues. V dropped 8 bases and J dropped 0; count of bases not matched to a gene: 12. CDR3 in amino acids: CASPRPGTGGYSGANVLTF. The CDR3 DNA sequence: TGTGCCAGCCCCCGGCCCGGGACAGGGGGTTACTCTGGGGCCAACGTCCTGACTTTC.

Many counts were recorded for this clonotype. The V call is TRBV20-1, the J call TRBJ2-1; 8 positions agree with TRBD1. J was trimmed by 6 bases and V by 2 bases; bases with no gene match: 6. The germline CDR1 and CDR2 sequences are DFQATT and SNEGSKA (reference sequence). The CDR3 contains 14 residues. For the CDR3, the DNA is TGCAGTGCTAGATCTGGACAGGGAGCCAATGAGCAGTTCTTC. Residues: CSARSGQGANEQFF.

This clonotype showed up many times. The rearrangement joins TRBV12-3 or TRBV12-4 to TRBJ1-1; a possible D gene is TRBD1 (6 bases). The CDR3 runs to 13 residues. Trimming shortened V by 6 bases and J by 2 bases, and 10 bases separated the two germline ends. CDR3 bases: TGTGCCAGCAGGGACAGAGTAAACACTGAAGCTTTCTTT. Encoded protein: CASRDRVNTEAFF.

This clonotype was counted ten times or more. The V call is TRBV3-1, the J call TRBJ1-1; 9 bases map to TRBD1. With 4 bases clipped from V and 10 bases from J, the junction kept 10 bases outside the gene matches. The CDR3 is made up of 14 amino acids. Germline CDR1 is LGHDT and CDR2 is YNNKEL (reference sequence). CDR3 loop: CASSPSMDRGSAFF. The CDR3 nucleotides are TGTGCCAGCAGCCCCTCTATGGACAGGGGATCAGCTTTCTTT.

V usage is TRBV28 and J usage is TRBJ2-3; the match to TRBD2 covers 11 bases. The CDR3 has 17 residues. The V gene's germline CDR1 is MDHEN and CDR2 SYDVKM. Trimming took 4 bases from V and 1 from J; bases not matched to a gene: 7. The CDR3 is CASSSPGLADRTDTQYF. CDR3 sequence (DNA): TGTGCCAGCAGTTCCCCGGGACTAGCGGATCGCACAGATACGCAGTATTTT.

This clonotype has a handful of counts. Since a much larger clone is just one base distant, this may be a read error. This chain joins TRBV29-1 and TRBJ2-2; 8 positions match TRBD1. Germline CDR1 reads SQVTM; CDR2 reads ANQGSEA. The CDR3 is 13 residues long. The CDR3 region has the DNA TGCTCCTACAGACAGGGGAGAGCCGGGGAGCTGTTTTTT. As protein: CSYRQGRAGELFF.

There are many counts of this clonotype. The chain has TRBV7-2 and TRBJ2-1; perhaps TRBD2 as D (5 bases). Germline CDR1 and CDR2: SGHTA and FQGNSA. The CDR3 covers 13 residues. V lost 0 bases to trimming and J lost 9 bases, with 9 bases between them. This CDR3 reads CASSLAGGLEQFF. CDR3 DNA: TGTGCCAGCAGCTTAGCCGGCGGGCTTGAGCAGTTCTTC.

In this sample, this clonotype turned up many times. V and J are TRBV29-1 and TRBJ1-2; no clear D gene. The V end was cut by 6 bases, the J end by 1 base, with 12 bases between. From germline, CDR1 is SQVTM and CDR2 ANQGSEA. This CDR3 has 13 residues. In DNA, the CDR3 is TGCAGCGTCGCCGTTAGTGTTAACTATGGCTACACCTTC. Translation gives CSVAVSVNYGYTF.

This clonotype has at least ten counts. The chain employs TRBV20-1 and TRBJ2-3, with TRBD1 as a possible D gene (5 bases). The CDR3 consists of 14 residues. V lost 1 base to trimming and J lost 3 bases, with 11 bases between them. Germline CDR1 is DFQATT and CDR2 is SNEGSKA (reference sequence). In DNA, the CDR3 is TGCAGTGCTAGAGTGCAGGGTGGTACAGATACGCAGTATTTT. Translation: CSARVQGGTDTQYF.

The chain employs TRBV20-1 and TRBJ2-5; 8 bases align to TRBD2. The germline V gene has CDR1 DFQATT and CDR2 SNEGSKA (reference sequence). Trimming removed 5 bases from V and 5 bases from J; junction bases left unmatched: 10. The CDR3 loop spans 14 amino acids. The CDR3 protein is CSAPQREWFETQYF. The CDR3 DNA is TGCAGTGCTCCACAGCGGGAGTGGTTCGAGACCCAGTACTTC.

The chain has TRBV18 and TRBJ2-1; 9 positions agree with TRBD2. Germline loops: CDR1 KGHSH, CDR2 LQKENI. This CDR3 is built from 14 residues. V gave up 4 bases and J gave up 6 bases; unmatched junction bases: 4. The CDR3 reads CASSLTSGFNEQFF. CDR3 coding DNA: TGTGCCAGCTCACTGACTAGCGGCTTCAATGAGCAGTTCTTC.

CDR3 region: CASSLVEGADTQYF. The CDR3 region has the DNA TGTGCCAGCAGCTTAGTTGAGGGCGCAGATACGCAGTATTTT. The genes are TRBV7-2 and TRBJ2-3; D is perhaps TRBD2 (5 bases). This CDR3 is 14 amino acids long. The germline V and J ends were trimmed by 1 base and 4 bases, with 9 bases remaining between them. Germline loops: CDR1 SGHTA, CDR2 FQGNSA. The whole variable domain, filled in from reference TRBV7-2 and TRBJ2-3, reads GAGVSQSPSNKVTEKGKDVELRCDPISGHTALYWYRQSLGQGLEFLIYFQGNSAPDKSGLPSDRFSAERTGGSVSTLTIQRTQQEDSAVYLCASSLVEGADTQYFGPGTRLTVL.